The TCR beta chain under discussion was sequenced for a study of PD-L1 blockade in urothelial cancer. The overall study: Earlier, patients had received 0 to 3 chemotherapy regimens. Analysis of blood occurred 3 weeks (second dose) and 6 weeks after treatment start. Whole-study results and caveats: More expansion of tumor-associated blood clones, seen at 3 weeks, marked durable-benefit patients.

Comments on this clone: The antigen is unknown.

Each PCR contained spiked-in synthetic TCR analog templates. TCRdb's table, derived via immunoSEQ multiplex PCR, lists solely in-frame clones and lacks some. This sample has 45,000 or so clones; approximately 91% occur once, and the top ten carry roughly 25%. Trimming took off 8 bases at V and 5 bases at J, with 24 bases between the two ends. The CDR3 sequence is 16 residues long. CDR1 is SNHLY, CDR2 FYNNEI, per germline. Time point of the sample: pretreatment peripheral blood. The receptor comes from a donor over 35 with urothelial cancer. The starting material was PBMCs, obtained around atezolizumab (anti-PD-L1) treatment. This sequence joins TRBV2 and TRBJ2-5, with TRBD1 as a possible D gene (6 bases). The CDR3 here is CASCTIGAGVRETQYF. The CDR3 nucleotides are TGTGCCAGCTGTACCATCGGGGCAGGGGTAAGGGAGACCCAGTACTTC.